Shown below are 18 T cell receptor beta chains from a single sample sequenced in a study of response to subunit inactivated influenza vaccine. In TCRdb, the RT-PCR reads were re-called with MiXCR into one record per CDR3 protein. The sample shows approximately 700,000 distinct CDR3 sequences, more than 11% of them seen only once. Source: PBMCs from blood, taken 14 to 15 days before vaccination. Receptors were obtained from a man in his fifties who received an inactivated influenza vaccine.

This clonotype was seen more than once but under ten times. CDR3 protein: CASSLWGGEGTEAFF. For the CDR3, the DNA is TGTGCCAGCAGTTTATGGGGTGGGGAGGGGACTGAAGCTTTCTTT. This chain connects TRBV27 to TRBJ1-1; possible D gene TRBD1, 5 bases. The CDR3 is made up of 15 amino acids. With 1 base removed from V and 5 bases from J, the gap between germline ends came to 14 bases. Germline V CDR1 and CDR2: MNHEY, SMNVEV (reference sequence).

V gene TRBV7-6 combines with J gene TRBJ2-1; TRBD2 matches 12 bases. This CDR3 has 17 residues. V shed 0 bases and J 8 bases; nucleotides not matched to a gene: 8. Germline CDR1 reads SGHVS; CDR2 reads FNYEAQ. As DNA, the CDR3 is TGTGCCAGCAGCTTAGCCCTACTAGCGGGAGGTGGGGATGAGCAGTTCTTC. This gives the protein CASSLALLAGGGDEQFF.

This clonotype was counted ten times or more. The chain couples TRBV9 to TRBJ2-5; D gene ambiguous. Trimming shortened V by 4 bases and J by 0 bases, and 10 bases separated the two germline ends. The germline V gene encodes CDR1 SGDLS and CDR2 YYNGEE. There are 14 residues in the CDR3. CDR3 sequence (DNA): TGTGCCAGCAGCCCCCATGGGTACCAAGAGACCCAGTACTTC. Protein sequence: CASSPHGYQETQYF.

This clonotype was detected a few times. The chain is built from TRBV11-2 and TRBJ2-3; D call uncertain. This CDR3 spans 13 amino acids. The V and J ends lost 0 bases and 4 bases respectively, with 5 bases between them. Germline V gene data show CDR1 as SGHAT and CDR2 as FQNNGV. The CDR3, as DNA: TGTGCCAGCAGCTTAGAACCCTCAGATACGCAGTATTTT. Translating it yields CASSLEPSDTQYF. Looking up the rest from reference TRBV11-2 and TRBJ2-3 gives the full variable domain: EAGVAQSPRYKIIEKRQSVAFWCNPISGHATLYWYQQILGQGPKLLIQFQNNGVVDDSQLPKDRFSAERLKGVDSTLKIQPAKLEDSAVYLCASSLEPSDTQYFGPGTRLTVL.

This clonotype turned up a few times. This sequence joins TRBV2 and TRBJ2-3; 14 bases line up with TRBD2. Germline V CDR1 and CDR2: SNHLY, FYNNEI. Trimming removed 9 bases from V and 6 bases from J; junction bases left unmatched: 8. The CDR3 has 15 amino acids. As DNA, the CDR3 is TGTGCCAGTTCGGGACTAGCGGGAGTGGGGGATACGCAGTATTTT. It specifies CASSGLAGVGDTQYF.

The V gene is TRBV10-3, the J gene TRBJ1-1; D is unclear. With 4 bases removed from V and 6 bases from J, the gap between germline ends came to 6 bases. The CDR3 extends over 11 amino acids. CDR1 and CDR2 from the germline V gene are ENHRY and SYGVKD. CDR3 residues: CAISAGPEAFF. The CDR3 DNA sequence: TGTGCCATCAGTGCAGGTCCTGAAGCTTTCTTT.

This clonotype was seen at least ten times. This chain links TRBV10-3 with TRBJ2-7; 10 bases match TRBD1. Germline V lookup: CDR1 ENHRY, CDR2 SYGVKD. Trimming cost V 9 bases and J 0 bases; bases outside gene matches: 2. The CDR3 runs to 13 residues. The CDR3 DNA sequence: TGTGCCATTGGGACAGGGGACTCCTACGAGCAGTACTTC. Translated: CAIGTGDSYEQYF.

The chain uses TRBV24-1 and TRBJ2-2, with D maybe TRBD1 (5 bases). Germline CDR1 and CDR2: KGHDR and SFDVKD. Between the trimmed V and J ends, which lost 2 bases and 1 base, there was a span of 7 bases. This CDR3 comprises 15 residues. DNA of the CDR3: TGTGCCACCAGTGATTCCGGACAGAACACCGGGGAGCTGTTTTTT. It specifies CATSDSGQNTGELFF.

This clonotype was detected only a few times. This chain uses TRBV5-1 with TRBJ1-1; 11 nucleotides align to TRBD1. The ends lost 0 bases at V and 4 bases at J; junction bases unmatched: 2. CDR1 and CDR2 from the germline V gene are SGHRS and YFSETQ. The CDR3 sequence is 15 residues long. The DNA for the CDR3 is TGCGCCAGCAGCTTGGGGACAGGGGGCGGCACTGAAGCTTTCTTT. Translating gives CASSLGTGGGTEAFF. Looking up the rest from reference TRBV5-1 and TRBJ1-1 gives the full variable domain: KAGVTQTPRYLIKTRGQQVTLSCSPISGHRSVSWYQQTPGQGLQFLFEYFSETQRNKGNFPGRFSGRQFSNSRSEMNVSTLELGDSALYLCASSLGTGGGTEAFFGQGTRLTVV.

This clonotype has only a few counts. The V call is TRBV5-1, the J call TRBJ2-2; no reliable D call. Looked up from germline, CDR1 is SGHRS and CDR2 is YFSETQ. Trimming stripped 2 bases from V and 5 bases from J, with 10 bases between. CDR3 length equals 14 residues. CDR3 sequence reads: CASSFPSLTGELFF. The CDR3 DNA sequence: TGCGCCAGCAGCTTTCCGAGCCTTACCGGGGAGCTGTTTTTT.

The V gene is TRBV4-2, the J gene TRBJ2-5, with D perhaps being TRBD1 or TRBD2 (5 bases each). Per germline, CDR1 LGHNA and CDR2 YNFKEQ. The CDR3 has 14 amino acids. V was shortened by 1 base and J by 9 bases, with 15 bases between the two germline ends. CDR3 DNA: TGTGCCAGCAGCCAAGCGGGATCCGTGGGGGCCCAGTACTTC. Its translation is CASSQAGSVGAQYF.

In this sample, this clonotype turned up a few times. V usage is TRBV20-1 and J usage is TRBJ1-3, with a tentative D call TRBD1 (6 bases). Germline loops: CDR1 DFQATT, CDR2 SNEGSKA (reference sequence). The CDR3 consists of 15 residues. Between the trimmed V and J ends, which lost 6 bases and 0 bases, there was a span of 15 bases. CDR3 region: CSAYTGTASGNTIYF. The CDR3, as DNA: TGCAGTGCGTATACAGGGACCGCCTCTGGAAACACCATATATTTT.

This clonotype was observed at least ten times. This chain links TRBV28 with TRBJ2-1; D perhaps matches TRBD2 (6 bases). The CDR3 loop spans 17 amino acids. Per germline, CDR1 MDHEN and CDR2 SYDVKM. V dropped 2 bases and J dropped 3 bases, with 17 bases sitting between them. This CDR3 is CASSLRSAGGFYNEQFF. The DNA for the CDR3 is TGTGCCAGCAGTTTAAGATCCGCCGGGGGATTCTACAATGAGCAGTTCTTC. The full variable domain, completed using reference TRBV28 and TRBJ2-1, is DVKVTQSSRYLVKRTGEKVFLECVQDMDHENMFWYRQDPGLGLRLIYFSYDVKMKEKGDIPEGYSVSREKKERFSLILESASTNQTSMYLCASSLRSAGGFYNEQFFGPGTRLTVL.

This clonotype occurred a few times. V is TRBV5-5 and J is TRBJ1-1, with unresolved D. Germline CDR1 and CDR2: SGHKS and YYEKEE (reference sequence). V was clipped by 0 bases and J by 6 bases, with 12 bases between them. The CDR3 extends over 14 amino acids. The CDR3 region has the DNA TGTGCCAGCAGCTTGGAACCCAGCCCGCCTGAAGCTTTCTTT. As protein: CASSLEPSPPEAFF.

The J gene is TRBJ2-7, the V gene TRBV14; D not resolved. Germline values: CDR1 SGHDN, CDR2 FVKESK. The CDR3 runs 11 residues. Trimming pared 2 bases from V and 6 bases from J, leaving 5 bases between. The DNA of the CDR3 is TGTGCCAGCAGCCAACTCCGCGAGCAGTACTTC. Translated: CASSQLREQYF.

This clonotype showed up just a few times. The chain uses TRBV6-8 and TRBJ2-2; D is ambiguous. Germline V gives CDR1 MNHGY, CDR2 SAAAGT. The CDR3 consists of 15 residues. Deletions cut 7 bases from V and 6 bases from J, with 18 bases between. The chain's CDR3 is CASIVPGAISGELFF. The DNA of the CDR3 is TGTGCCAGCATCGTGCCAGGAGCAATATCCGGGGAGCTGTTTTTT.

Details on this clonotype: The junction shows a germline mismatch at one end, possibly a read error. The V and J genes are TRBV7-9 and TRBJ1-2; D gene uncertain. Looked up from germline, CDR1 is SEHNR and CDR2 is FQNEAQ (reference sequence). This CDR3 contains 13 residues. The CDR3 nucleotides read TGTGCCAGCAGCTTCCCAGGTGACTATGGCTACATCTTC. It translates to CASSFPGDYGYIF.

This chain joins TRBV6-2 or TRBV6-3 and TRBJ2-6; D may be TRBD1 or TRBD2 (5 bases each). Trimming pared 5 bases from V and 4 bases from J, leaving 21 bases between. The CDR3 extends over 18 amino acids. Per the germline V gene, CDR1 is MNHEY and CDR2 is SVGEGT. The CDR3 is CASSQRARGAAGANVLTF. The CDR3 coding sequence is TGTGCCAGCAGTCAAAGAGCAAGAGGGGCTGCCGGGGCCAACGTCCTGACTTTC.